The T cell receptor (beta chain) described here comes from a study of prognosis after radiotherapy for stage I lung cancer. Amplicons of TCR beta CDR3 were generated from genomic DNA by two-round multiplex PCR. Amplification during the initial PCR round employed primers specific to each TRBV and TRBJ gene. Via MiXCR, TCRdb re-called the multiplex PCR reads, giving one row per CDR3 protein. Among around 27,000 distinct CDR3 sequences listed, less than 35% were seen once. This clonotype was seen ten or more times. The sequence came from a donor over 45 with non-small cell lung cancer. Material: PBMCs, obtained before or after stereotactic body radiation therapy (not recorded which).

The CDR3 loop is CASSERVNYGYTF. As DNA, the CDR3 is TGTGCCAGCAGTGAAAGGGTTAACTATGGCTACACCTTC. The V and J genes are TRBV2 and TRBJ1-2; D is undetermined. The CDR3 extends over 13 amino acids. The V gene's germline CDR1 is SNHLY and CDR2 FYNNEI. Trimming took 2 bases from V and 1 from J, leaving 5 bases between them.